This passage covers 7 T cell receptor beta chains from one sample sequenced in a study of glioma-infiltrating T cells. Amplification of TCR alpha and beta CDR3 regions from RNA used iRepertoire nested multiplex PCR. TCRdb re-analysed the multiplex PCR reads in MiXCR, keeping a single row per CDR3 protein. The sample shows over 90,000 distinct CDR3 sequences, 25% to 35% of them seen only once. The sequenced sample consisted of glioma tissue, nonneoplastic brain tissue, or PBMCs (not recorded which). The receptors here all came from a human donor with low-grade glioma or glioblastoma, undergoing nonglioma brain surgery, or in good health (not recorded which).

About this clonotype: This may stem from a read error, because a much larger clone lies one nucleotide away. The chain links TRBV6-1 to TRBJ2-5, with 9 bases that match TRBD2. Germline CDR1 reads MNHNS; CDR2 reads SASEGT. The CDR3 extends over 15 amino acids. The CDR3 is CAISATRGGQETQYF. The CDR3 DNA follows: TGTGCCATCAGTGCCACGCGGGGGGGCCAAGAGACCCAGTACTTC.

This chain connects TRBV7-9 to TRBJ1-3, with no clear D. Germline V gene sequence: CDR1 SEHNR, CDR2 FQNEAQ (reference sequence). This CDR3 is 12 amino acids long. Between the trimmed V and J ends, which lost 8 bases and 0 bases, there was a span of 5 bases. This CDR3 is CASGLSGNTIYF. The CDR3 region has the DNA TGTGCCAGCGGCCTCTCTGGAAACACCATATATTTT.

This clonotype showed up many times. The genes are TRBV19 and TRBJ1-1, with D hard to call. The germline V gene has CDR1 LNHDA and CDR2 SQIVND (reference sequence). CDR3 length equals 13 residues. Trimming cost V 5 bases and J 1 base, with 8 bases left between them. CDR3 residues: CASSWKGNTEAFF. The CDR3 DNA sequence: TGTGCCAGTAGTTGGAAGGGGAACACTGAAGCTTTCTTT.

The V and J genes are TRBV20-1 and TRBJ2-5; 8 bases fit TRBD2. Germline V gene data show CDR1 as DFQATT and CDR2 as SNEGSKA (reference sequence). The CDR3 runs to 15 residues. The V gene end was trimmed by 2 bases and the J gene end by 11 bases; junction bases not matched to a gene: 16. The CDR3 reads CSARFFRGGGPPQYF. CDR3 nucleotides: TGCAGTGCTAGATTCTTCCGGGGGGGCGGCCCCCCGCAGTACTTC.

This clonotype was detected many times. This rearrangement joins TRBV7-9 to TRBJ2-5; D is unresolved. Germline CDR1 SEHNR, CDR2 FQNEAQ (reference sequence). Between the trimmed V and J ends, which lost 2 bases and 3 bases, there was a span of 7 bases. This CDR3 has 13 amino acids. The DNA for the CDR3 is TGTGCCAGCAGCTTACCACCCAAAGAGACCCAGTACTTC. This translates into CASSLPPKETQYF.

For this clonotype: This could be a read error, since a much larger clone is one nucleotide away. The J gene is TRBJ1-1, the V gene TRBV14, with a tentative D call TRBD1 (5 bases). The germline V gene has CDR1 SGHDN and CDR2 FVKESK. Deletions cut 2 bases from V and 3 bases from J, with 16 bases between. This CDR3 contains 16 residues. CDR3 nucleotides: TGTGCCAGCAGCCAATATGCCACAGGATATGACACTGAAGCTTTCTTT. It is translated as CASSQYATGYDTEAFF.

A remark on this clonotype: This may be a read error: a much more frequent sequence differs by one nucleotide. V is TRBV27 and J is TRBJ1-5, with TRBD1 identical over 9 bases. The CDR3 sequence is 14 residues long. Germline values: CDR1 MNHEY, CDR2 SMNVEV (reference sequence). V gave up 9 bases and J gave up 4 bases; unmatched junction bases: 7. CDR3 nucleotides: TGTGCCAGAGGGGGTGGGACAGGGAATCAGCCCCAGCATTTT. Translated: CARGGGTGNQPQHF.